These 10 T cell receptor beta chains came from one sample sequenced in a study of high-grade serous ovarian cancer treatment subgroups. Tumor tissue was taken before any definitive surgery or chemotherapy was given. Sequenced by immunoSEQ multiplex PCR; TCRdb stores in-frame clones only, minus some. This repertoire shows 2,200 or so clones, roughly two thirds found once; its top ten account for about 12%. Sequenced: tumor tissue. The receptors here all came from a human donor with high-grade serous ovarian cancer.

The rearrangement uses TRBV25-1 and TRBJ2-1, with unresolved D. Germline V gene sequence: CDR1 MGHDK, CDR2 SYGVNS. V lost 3 bases to trimming and J lost 4 bases, with 10 bases between them. This CDR3 is 14 amino acids long. CDR3 residues: CASSDSARYNEQFF. The CDR3 bases are TGTGCCAGCAGTGACTCCGCTAGGTACAATGAGCAGTTCTTC.

The V call is TRBV30, the J call TRBJ1-4; D gene uncertain. The CDR3 runs to 16 residues. Germline loops: CDR1 GTSNPN, CDR2 SVGIG (reference sequence). Deletions cut 2 bases from V and 0 bases from J, with 13 bases between. The CDR3: CAWSYLSAATNEKLFF. The CDR3 nucleotides read TGTGCCTGGAGTTATCTTTCGGCCGCAACTAATGAAAAACTGTTTTTT.

The chain is built from TRBV4-1 and TRBJ1-6, with a weak D call TRBD1 (5 bases). V was trimmed by 0 bases and J by 3 bases, leaving 15 bases between them. Germline CDR1 and CDR2: MGHRA and YSYEKL. The CDR3 sequence is 18 residues long. This CDR3 reads CASSQEVAPGLYNSPLHF. CDR3 nucleotides: TGCGCCAGCAGCCAAGAAGTCGCCCCAGGGCTCTATAATTCACCCCTCCACTTT.

The rearrangement links TRBV2 to TRBJ1-2; D may be TRBD1 (6 bases). Trimming stripped 7 bases from V and 8 bases from J, with 20 bases between. Germline assignment: CDR1 SNHLY and CDR2 FYNNEI. The CDR3 loop spans 14 amino acids. CDR3 nucleotide sequence: TGTGCCAGCATTAGGGGGGCAGGGTTAGACGGCTACACCTTC. It specifies CASIRGAGLDGYTF. The entire variable domain, with the rest obtained from reference TRBV2 and TRBJ1-2, is as follows: EPEVTQTPSHQVTQMGQEVILRCVPISNHLYFYWYRQILGQKVEFLVSFYNNEISEKSEIFDDQFSVERPDGSNFTLKIRSTKLEDSAMYFCASIRGAGLDGYTFGSGTRLTVV.

V gene TRBV20-1 combines with J gene TRBJ2-3; D unclear. V was cut by 4 bases and J by 6 bases, with 8 bases left in between. This CDR3 is built from 11 residues. The germline V gene encodes CDR1 DFQATT and CDR2 SNEGSKA (reference sequence). The CDR3 loop reads CSATPDDTQYF. The CDR3 DNA sequence: TGCAGTGCTACCCCCGATGATACGCAGTATTTT.

The V gene is TRBV5-1, the J gene TRBJ1-4; TRBD1 matches at 7 bases. Germline values: CDR1 SGHRS, CDR2 YFSETQ. The CDR3 is made up of 16 amino acids. The J segment lost 4 bases and the V segment lost 3 bases, leaving 9 bases of the junction unmatched. DNA of the CDR3: TGCGCCAGCAGCTATGGTTCCGGGACAGTTAATGAAAAACTGTTTTTT. This translates into CASSYGSGTVNEKLFF. Combining the CDR3 with reference TRBV5-1 and TRBJ1-4 gives the whole variable domain KAGVTQTPRYLIKTRGQQVTLSCSPISGHRSVSWYQQTPGQGLQFLFEYFSETQRNKGNFPGRFSGRQFSNSRSEMNVSTLELGDSALYLCASSYGSGTVNEKLFFGSGTQLSVL.

The V and J genes are TRBV9 and TRBJ2-1; D gene unclear. With 1 base removed from V and 9 bases from J, the gap between germline ends came to 5 bases. Germline loops: CDR1 SGDLS, CDR2 YYNGEE. The CDR3 sequence is 11 residues long. The CDR3 DNA reads TGTGCCAGCAGCGTAACCTCTGAGCAGTTCTTC. This translates into CASSVTSEQFF.

A few counts support this clone. The sample contains more than one DNA sequence encoding this CDR3. The chain joins TRBV25-1 to TRBJ2-5; no clear D gene. The CDR3 runs to 14 residues. The germline V gene has CDR1 MGHDK and CDR2 SYGVNS. V was clipped by 2 bases and J by 0 bases, with 7 bases between them. As DNA, the CDR3 is TGTGCCAGCAGTGAACGCGGCCACCAAGAGACCCAGTACTTC. It translates to CASSERGHQETQYF.

This clone appeared a few times. This chain connects TRBV4-2 to TRBJ2-7, with 9 bases fitting TRBD2. Germline loops: CDR1 LGHNA, CDR2 YNFKEQ. The CDR3 runs to 17 residues. Trimming cost V 1 base and J 3 bases; bases outside gene matches: 10. The CDR3 sequence: CASSQGPLAGQNYEQYF. For the CDR3, the DNA is TGTGCCAGCAGCCAAGGTCCCCTAGCGGGGCAAAACTACGAGCAGTACTTC.

The gene calls are TRBV6-1 and TRBJ2-1, with D unclear. The V gene's germline CDR1 is MNHNS and CDR2 SASEGT. Trimming removed 3 bases from V and 5 bases from J, with 8 bases in between. The CDR3 loop spans 13 amino acids. CDR3 sequence: CASSEAEHNEQFF. The DNA of the CDR3 is TGTGCCAGCAGTGAGGCGGAACACAATGAGCAGTTCTTC.